What follows are 10 T cell receptor beta chains derived from one specimen sequenced in a study of blood T cell repertoires in COVID-19. Sequenced by immunoSEQ multiplex PCR; TCRdb stores in-frame clones only, minus some. The data show some 55,000 clones, more than 75% seen once. The sample taken for sequencing was peripheral blood. The receptors were gathered from a man aged 55 to 70 with acute or convalescent COVID-19.

The rearrangement links TRBV29-1 to TRBJ1-1; perhaps TRBD1 as D (6 bases). V was cut by 5 bases and J by 4 bases, with 14 bases left in between. Germline-derived CDR1 and CDR2 are SQVTM and ANQGSEA. CDR3 length: 13 amino acids. The CDR3 region has the DNA TGCAGCGTTCACAGGGATCTTGGCACTGAAGCTTTCTTT. This encodes CSVHRDLGTEAFF.

The rearrangement uses TRBV5-1 and TRBJ1-4; a weak D match, TRBD1 (5 bases). The CDR3 spans 15 residues. The germline V gene encodes CDR1 SGHRS and CDR2 YFSETQ. The germline V and J ends were trimmed by 0 bases and 8 bases, with 14 bases remaining between them. The CDR3 is CASSLVGSGREKLFF. The CDR3 bases are TGCGCCAGCAGCTTGGTGGGTTCAGGGCGAGAAAAACTGTTTTTT.

The chain carries TRBV2 and TRBJ1-2; no definite D call. With 8 bases removed from V and 2 bases from J, the gap between germline ends came to 12 bases. The CDR3 runs to 13 residues. Germline V gives CDR1 SNHLY, CDR2 FYNNEI. The CDR3 loop reads CASLPQLNYGYTF. The CDR3 DNA sequence: TGTGCCAGCCTCCCCCAGTTAAACTATGGCTACACCTTC.

CDR3 sequence reads: CASSPTGTGESLGGYTF. As DNA, the CDR3 is TGTGCCAGCAGTCCGACCGGGACAGGGGAATCTTTGGGTGGCTACACCTTC. V and J are TRBV3-1 (or the pseudogene TRBV3-2) and TRBJ1-2; 10 positions agree with TRBD1. The V gene end was trimmed by 6 bases and the J gene end by 7 bases; junction bases not matched to a gene: 17. The CDR3 loop spans 17 amino acids. Germline V lookup: CDR1 LGHDT, CDR2 YNNKEL (reference sequence).

The chain joins TRBV3-1 (or the pseudogene TRBV3-2) to TRBJ2-3; D may be TRBD2 (6 bases). Germline CDR1 and CDR2: LGHDT and YNNKEL (reference sequence). The CDR3 length is 16 residues. The V gene lost 4 bases and the J gene lost 1 base, with 15 bases spanning the gap. The CDR3 here is CASSPPTGVGTDTQYF. The DNA for the CDR3 is TGTGCCAGCAGCCCCCCCACGGGGGTTGGCACAGATACGCAGTATTTT.

This clone came up once. The chain joins TRBV27 to TRBJ1-2, with 7 bases identical to TRBD1. Unmatched junction bases numbered 20, after V lost 3 bases and J lost 10 bases. The CDR3 runs 17 residues. CDR1 MNHEY and CDR2 SMNVEV come from the germline V gene (reference sequence). The CDR3 region is CASSFMGSTGSLFDYTF. The DNA of the CDR3 is TGTGCCAGCAGTTTCATGGGATCGACAGGGTCGCTATTTGACTACACCTTC.

This chain links TRBV5-1 with TRBJ1-3; D possibly corresponds to TRBD1 (5 bases). V lost 4 bases to trimming and J lost 0 bases, with 17 bases between them. Germline assignment: CDR1 SGHRS and CDR2 YFSETQ. The CDR3 covers 17 residues. The CDR3 loop reads CASSLGGGSPSGNTIYF. CDR3 DNA: TGCGCCAGCAGCCTCGGGGGAGGGAGTCCCTCTGGAAACACCATATATTTT.

V gene TRBV5-1 combines with J gene TRBJ2-2; 8 nucleotides align to TRBD1. Germline loops: CDR1 SGHRS, CDR2 YFSETQ. After removal of 1 base from V and 4 bases from J, the junction contained 0 bases not matched to a gene. CDR3 length: 14 amino acids. CDR3 sequence (DNA): TGCGCCAGCAGCTTGACAGGGGGCACCGGGGAGCTGTTTTTT. The encoded protein is CASSLTGGTGELFF.

The chain carries TRBV6-2 or TRBV6-3 and TRBJ2-1; 8 bases line up with TRBD2. The CDR3 runs 18 residues. Germline CDR1 MNHEY, CDR2 SVGEGT. V lost 6 bases, J lost 2 bases, and 15 bases stayed unmatched. The CDR3 protein is CASSLSPARAGAYNEQFF. In DNA form, the CDR3 reads TGTGCCAGCAGCCTATCCCCCGCGCGAGCGGGGGCCTACAATGAGCAGTTCTTC.

This clone was detected once. This chain uses TRBV7-9 with TRBJ2-5; a possible D gene is TRBD1 (6 bases). Germline CDR1 and CDR2: SEHNR and FQNEAQ (reference sequence). The CDR3 extends over 14 amino acids. V was cut by 3 bases and J by 2 bases, with 10 bases left in between. CDR3 sequence reads: CASSLTGAQETQYF. The DNA for the CDR3 is TGTGCCAGCAGCTTGACAGGAGCACAAGAGACCCAGTACTTC.